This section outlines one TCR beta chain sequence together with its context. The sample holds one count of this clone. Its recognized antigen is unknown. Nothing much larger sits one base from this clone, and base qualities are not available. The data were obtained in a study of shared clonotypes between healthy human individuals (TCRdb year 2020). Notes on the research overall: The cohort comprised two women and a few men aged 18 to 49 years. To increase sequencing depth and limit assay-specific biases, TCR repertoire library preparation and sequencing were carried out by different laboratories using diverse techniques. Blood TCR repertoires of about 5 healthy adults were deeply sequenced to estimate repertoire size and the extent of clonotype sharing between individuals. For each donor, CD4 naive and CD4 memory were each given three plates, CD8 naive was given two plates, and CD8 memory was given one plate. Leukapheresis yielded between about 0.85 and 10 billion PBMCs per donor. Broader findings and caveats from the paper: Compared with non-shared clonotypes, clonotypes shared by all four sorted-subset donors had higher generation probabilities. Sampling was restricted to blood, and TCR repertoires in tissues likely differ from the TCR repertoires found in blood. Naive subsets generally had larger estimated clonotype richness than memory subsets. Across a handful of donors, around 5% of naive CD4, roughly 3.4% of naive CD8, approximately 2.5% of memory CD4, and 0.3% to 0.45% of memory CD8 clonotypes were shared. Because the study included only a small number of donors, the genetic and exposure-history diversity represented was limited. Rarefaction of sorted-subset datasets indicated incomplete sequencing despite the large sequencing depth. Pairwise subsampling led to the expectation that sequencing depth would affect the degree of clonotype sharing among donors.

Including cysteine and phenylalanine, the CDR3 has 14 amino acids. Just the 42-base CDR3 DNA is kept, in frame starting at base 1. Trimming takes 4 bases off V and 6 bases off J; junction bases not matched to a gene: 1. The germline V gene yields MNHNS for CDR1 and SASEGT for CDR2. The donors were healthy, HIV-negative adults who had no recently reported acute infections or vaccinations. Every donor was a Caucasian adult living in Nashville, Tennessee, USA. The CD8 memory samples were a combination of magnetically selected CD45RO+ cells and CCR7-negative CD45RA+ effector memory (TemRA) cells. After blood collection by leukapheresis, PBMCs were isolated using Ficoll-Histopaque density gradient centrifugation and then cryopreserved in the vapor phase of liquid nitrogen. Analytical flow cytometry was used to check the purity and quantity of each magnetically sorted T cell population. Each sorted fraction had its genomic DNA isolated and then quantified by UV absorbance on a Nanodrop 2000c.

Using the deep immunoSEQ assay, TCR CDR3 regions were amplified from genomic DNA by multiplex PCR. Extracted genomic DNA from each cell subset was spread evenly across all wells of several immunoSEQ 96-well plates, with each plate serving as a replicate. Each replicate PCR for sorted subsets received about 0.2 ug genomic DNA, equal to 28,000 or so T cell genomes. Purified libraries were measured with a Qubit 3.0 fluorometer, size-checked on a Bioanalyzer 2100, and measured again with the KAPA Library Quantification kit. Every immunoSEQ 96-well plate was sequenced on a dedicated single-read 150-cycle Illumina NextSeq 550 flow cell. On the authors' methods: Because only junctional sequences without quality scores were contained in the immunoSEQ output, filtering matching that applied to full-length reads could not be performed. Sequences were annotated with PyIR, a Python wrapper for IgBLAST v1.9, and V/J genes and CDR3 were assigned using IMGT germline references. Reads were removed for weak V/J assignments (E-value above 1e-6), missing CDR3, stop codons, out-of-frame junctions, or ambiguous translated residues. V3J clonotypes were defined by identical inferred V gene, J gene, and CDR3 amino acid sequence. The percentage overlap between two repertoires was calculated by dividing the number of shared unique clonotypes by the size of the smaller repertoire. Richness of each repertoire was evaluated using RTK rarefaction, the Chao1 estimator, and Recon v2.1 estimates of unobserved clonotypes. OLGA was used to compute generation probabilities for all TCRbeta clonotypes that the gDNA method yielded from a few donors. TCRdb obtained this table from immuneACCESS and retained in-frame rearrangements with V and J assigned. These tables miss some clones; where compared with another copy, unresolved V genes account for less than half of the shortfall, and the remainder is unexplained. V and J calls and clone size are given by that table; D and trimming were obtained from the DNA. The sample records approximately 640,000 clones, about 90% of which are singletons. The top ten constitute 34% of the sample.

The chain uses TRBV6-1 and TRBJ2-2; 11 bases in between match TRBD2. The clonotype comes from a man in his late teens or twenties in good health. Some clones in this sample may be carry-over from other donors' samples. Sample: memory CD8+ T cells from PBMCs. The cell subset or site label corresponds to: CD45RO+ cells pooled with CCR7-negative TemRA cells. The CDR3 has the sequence CASSGLAGPGELFF. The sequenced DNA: TGTGCCAGCAGTGGACTAGCGGGACCCGGGGAGCTGTTTTTT.